The entry below describes one T cell receptor (beta chain). Its antigen is still unknown. This entry belongs to a study of cytomegalovirus exposure and HLA in healthy donors. At the level of the study: There were 100 million to 120 million unique TCR beta sequences, drawn from about 200 million T cells, in an earlier analysis. Study-wide points: Researchers reported from a later analysis that most CMV-associated TCR beta chains appeared HLA-restricted. The presence/absence work took it that sequencing depth was about the same across donors.

PCR amplification relied on 60 Vbeta primers (plus 13 Jbeta primers). Here immunoSEQ multiplex PCR was the method, and the copy in TCRdb shows in-frame clones only, minus some. The sample records 150,000 or so clones, 65% to 90% being singletons. The CDR3 runs 15 residues. Trimming removed 0 bases from V and 2 bases from J, with 9 bases in between. Germline-derived CDR1 and CDR2 are SGHRS and YFSETQ. Sequenced input: PBMCs. The chain recombines TRBV5-1 with TRBJ2-1; TRBD2 is a possible D gene (6 bases). The clonotype was recovered from a woman aged 45-60 years in good health and CMV-seropositive. CDR3: CASSLAGGTYNEQFF. The CDR3 bases are TGCGCCAGCAGCTTGGCCGGGGGAACCTACAATGAGCAGTTCTTC.